The next 28 T cell receptor beta chains were all read from a single sample in a study of CXCR3-negative and CXCR3-positive naive CD8 T cells. Study conclusions and caveats: Naive cells positive for CXCR3 carried more hydrophobic TRB CDR3s than CXCR3-negative ones.

The authors made the TRB cDNA libraries by 5' RACE using UMI labels. With the 5' RACE reads reprocessed, TCRdb shows one record per CDR3 protein and no DNA. The specimen's table records about 150,000 distinct CDR3 sequences. Their antigens remain unidentified. The sequenced material came from naive CXCR3+ CD8+ T cells from blood. As for subset: CD45RO-CCR7+CD27+CD95- naive CD8+ T cells expressing CXCR3 (TNR3+). The source of these receptors is a human donor in good health. Some clones in this sample may be carry-over from other donors' samples.

The chain recombines TRBV19 with TRBJ2-1; TCRdb designates TRBD2, a call that cannot be tested without DNA. Germline V gene data show CDR1 as LNHDA and CDR2 as SQIVND (reference sequence). The CDR3 loop spans 15 amino acids. The CDR3: CASSESSVLGNEQFF. Complete variable domain (other parts from reference TRBV19 and TRBJ2-1): DGGITQSPKYLFRKEGQNVTLSCEQNLNHDAMYWYRQDPGQGLRLIYYSQIVNDFQKGDIAEGYSVSREKKESFPLTVTSAQKNPTAFYLCASSESSVLGNEQFFGPGTRLTVL.

V gene TRBV28 combines with J gene TRBJ1-1; TCRdb proposes TRBD1, but this gene call is untestable without DNA. Germline CDR1 is MDHEN and CDR2 is SYDVKM. The CDR3 is 19 amino acids. The CDR3 region is CASSSKFDRRSSMNTEAFF.

This sequence joins TRBV7-2 and TRBJ2-3; TCRdb indicates TRBD1, and absent DNA this call remains unverified. This CDR3 is built from 15 residues. Germline V lookup: CDR1 SGHTA, CDR2 FQGNSA. This CDR3 is CASSLGPGTTDTQYF.

The rearrangement links TRBV28 to TRBJ2-1; TCRdb's D call of TRBD1 is untestable without DNA. The CDR3 has 14 residues. Germline V lookup: CDR1 MDHEN, CDR2 SYDVKM. Here the CDR3 reads CARNDRPTYNEQFF. The variable domain in full, with the rest retrieved from reference TRBV28 and TRBJ2-1, is DVKVTQSSRYLVKRTGEKVFLECVQDMDHENMFWYRQDPGLGLRLIYFSYDVKMKEKGDIPEGYSVSREKKERFSLILESASTNQTSMYLCARNDRPTYNEQFFGPGTRLTVL.

The chain uses TRBV5-1 and TRBJ1-1; no DNA is available, so the TRBD1 call from TCRdb remains unchecked. The CDR3 extends over 14 amino acids. CDR1 and CDR2 (germline): SGHRS, YFSETQ. CDR3 region: CASSANRGWTEAFF.

The chain is built from TRBV3-1 and TRBJ2-5; TCRdb lists TRBD2, though no DNA is available to test this call. This CDR3 has 16 amino acids. Germline CDR1 is LGHDT and CDR2 is YNNKEL (reference sequence). Here the CDR3 reads CASSQEREGPKWTQYF.

The chain joins TRBV6-2 or TRBV6-3 to TRBJ2-3; the D gene TCRdb calls, TRBD1, cannot be checked with no DNA. Germline-derived CDR1 and CDR2 are MNHEY and SVGEGT. The CDR3 consists of 15 residues. The CDR3: CASSYSGQGSDTQYF.

This chain links TRBV4-3 with TRBJ1-5; TCRdb indicates TRBD1, and absent DNA this call remains unverified. From germline, CDR1 is LGHNA and CDR2 YSLEER. The CDR3 loop spans 15 amino acids. The CDR3 sequence is CASKSRASSNQPQHF.

V and J are TRBV30 and TRBJ2-3; TCRdb gives TRBD1 as the D gene, but with no DNA this cannot be confirmed. Germline assignment: CDR1 GTSNPN and CDR2 SVGIG (reference sequence). The CDR3 loop spans 14 amino acids. The CDR3 loop reads CAWNFGGSTDTQYF.

The chain recombines TRBV12-3 or TRBV12-4 with TRBJ2-3; TCRdb proposes TRBD1, but this gene call is untestable without DNA. The CDR3 has 16 amino acids. The CDR3 region is CASSPRGQGRPDTPYF.

The chain is built from TRBV29-1 and TRBJ1-2; TCRdb names TRBD1, which stays unverified in the absence of DNA. The germline CDR1 and CDR2 sequences are SQVTM and ANQGSEA. The CDR3 length is 13 residues. CDR3 amino acids: CSDRQGTNYGYTF.

This chain uses TRBV7-9 with TRBJ1-5. This CDR3 comprises 19 residues. CDR1 is SEHNR and CDR2 is FQNEAQ in the germline V gene (reference sequence). Here the CDR3 reads CASSSTDILLQASNQPQHF.

The chain is built from TRBV19 and TRBJ2-1; TCRdb's assignment of TRBD2 cannot be checked, as there is no DNA. Per the germline V gene, CDR1 is LNHDA and CDR2 is SQIVND (reference sequence). The CDR3 loop spans 16 amino acids. The CDR3 reads CASSPSRREPYNEQFF.

This sequence joins TRBV28 and TRBJ2-5; TCRdb picks TRBD1, but there is no DNA to check that call. The CDR3 extends over 14 amino acids. Germline V gives CDR1 MDHEN, CDR2 SYDVKM. The CDR3 sequence: CASSPSPLGETQYF.

The chain combines TRBV5-1 with TRBJ1-2; TCRdb's assignment of TRBD1 cannot be checked, as there is no DNA. CDR1 and CDR2 from the germline V gene are SGHRS and YFSETQ. CDR3 length: 15 residues. CDR3 sequence: CASSLVYRDHYGYTF.

V gene TRBV4-3 combines with J gene TRBJ1-2; TCRdb's D call of TRBD1 is untestable without DNA. This CDR3 spans 18 amino acids. Looked up from germline, CDR1 is LGHNA and CDR2 is YSLEER. This CDR3 is CASSQDGVATGINYGYTF.

V is TRBV10-2 and J is TRBJ2-7; TCRdb gives TRBD2 as the D gene, but with no DNA this cannot be confirmed. Germline CDR1 and CDR2: WSHSY and SAAADI. The CDR3 is made up of 17 amino acids. The CDR3 sequence: CASSESRGTSLPYEQYF.

This chain uses TRBV6-5 with TRBJ2-3; TCRdb designates TRBD2, a call that cannot be tested without DNA. Germline values: CDR1 MNHEY, CDR2 SVGAGI. The CDR3 contains 15 residues. This CDR3 reads CASSTSGRAWDTQYF.

The chain employs TRBV4-2 and TRBJ2-1; TCRdb proposes TRBD2, but this gene call is untestable without DNA. Germline CDR1 is LGHNA and CDR2 is YNFKEQ. This CDR3 has 17 amino acids. The CDR3 loop reads CASSQGTGLARSSEQFF.

The rearrangement joins TRBV4-1 to TRBJ1-1; without DNA, the TCRdb call of TRBD1 cannot be checked. CDR3 length: 13 residues. Germline V CDR1 and CDR2: MGHRA, YSYEKL. CDR3 amino acids: CASSQDSGAEAFF.

The V gene is TRBV7-3, the J gene TRBJ1-1. This CDR3 has 15 amino acids. Germline CDR1 reads SGHTA; CDR2 reads FQGTGA. The CDR3 is CASSLGPAGNTEAFF.

The V call is TRBV9, the J call TRBJ2-7; TCRdb indicates TRBD2, and absent DNA this call remains unverified. The V gene's germline CDR1 is SGDLS and CDR2 YYNGEE. This CDR3 is 13 amino acids long. This chain's CDR3 is CASSVGLGYEQYF.

The CDR3 loop is CSVEGVATDYGYTF. The V call is TRBV29-1, the J call TRBJ1-2; absent DNA, TCRdb's TRBD1 call cannot be checked. Germline CDR1 SQVTM, CDR2 ANQGSEA. This CDR3 has 14 amino acids.

This chain uses TRBV19 with TRBJ2-1. CDR3 size: 13 residues. Germline CDR1 is LNHDA and CDR2 is SQIVND (reference sequence). The CDR3 sequence is CASSMRAYNEQFF.

The V gene is TRBV28, the J gene TRBJ2-5; TCRdb calls TRBD2, which cannot be checked without DNA. The CDR3 is 15 residues long. Germline CDR1 reads MDHEN; CDR2 reads SYDVKM. CDR3 in amino acids: CASSRTSGNQETQYF.

This rearrangement joins TRBV5-5 to TRBJ2-7; TCRdb names TRBD1, which stays unverified in the absence of DNA. The CDR3 totals 14 residues. CDR1 and CDR2 from the germline V gene are SGHKS and YYEKEE (reference sequence). The CDR3 here is CASSRDRWTYEQYF. Full variable domain (remainder filled in from reference TRBV5-5 and TRBJ2-7): DAGVTQSPTHLIKTRGQQVTLRCSPISGHKSVSWYQQVLGQGPQFIFQYYEKEERGRGNFPDRFSARQFPNYSSELNVNALLLGDSALYLCASSRDRWTYEQYFGPGTRLTVT.

This CDR3 reads CASSFPGHLYEQYF. The gene calls are TRBV12-3 or TRBV12-4 and TRBJ2-7; TCRdb's D call of TRBD1 is untestable without DNA. This CDR3 contains 14 residues.

The V and J genes are TRBV27 and TRBJ2-7; TCRdb indicates TRBD1, and absent DNA this call remains unverified. This CDR3 is 13 amino acids long. Germline-derived CDR1 and CDR2 are MNHEY and SMNVEV (reference sequence). CDR3 amino acids: CASSFSGGYEQYF.